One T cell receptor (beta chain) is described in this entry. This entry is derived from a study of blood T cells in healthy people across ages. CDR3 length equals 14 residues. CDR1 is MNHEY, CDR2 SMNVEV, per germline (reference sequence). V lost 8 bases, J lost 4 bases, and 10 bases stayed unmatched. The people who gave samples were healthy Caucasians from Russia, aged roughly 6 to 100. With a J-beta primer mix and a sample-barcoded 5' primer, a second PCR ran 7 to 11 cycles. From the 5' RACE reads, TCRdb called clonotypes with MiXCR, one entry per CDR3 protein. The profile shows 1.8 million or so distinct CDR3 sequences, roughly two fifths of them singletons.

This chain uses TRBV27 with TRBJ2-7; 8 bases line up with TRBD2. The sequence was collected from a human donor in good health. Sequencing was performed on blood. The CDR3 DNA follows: TGTGCCAGCCGGATCGGGGGGGCCGCGTACGAGCAGTACTTC. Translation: CASRIGGAAYEQYF.